A selection of T cell receptor beta chains follows, all from one sample in a study of T cell responses to AZD1222 COVID-19 vaccine. TCRdb keeps only in-frame clones here, not all; method: immunoSEQ multiplex PCR. The data contain fewer than 130,000 clones, around nine tenths of them seen just once; the ten biggest clones take up almost 2.5%. The sequencing here drew on peripheral blood, taken 28 days after the second AZD1222 dose. The source is an adult who received the AZD1222 COVID-19 vaccine. The CDR3 runs from the conserved cysteine through the conserved F or W. Each record gives: J gene, clone size, V gene, D gene, CDR3 DNA, CDR3 protein. D genes are given only for firm matches. Not all rows give a size; the values are once, few, many and, for expanded clones, a class.

J: TRBJ1-2; size: -; V: TRBV7-2; D: TRBD1; DNA: TGTGCCAGCAGCGCTACAGGGGGCGCTGGGGGCTACACCTTC; CDR3: CASSATGGAGGYTF
J: TRBJ1-2; size: -; V: TRBV29-1; D: -; DNA: TGCAGCGTTGTTGAGGGAGGCTATGGCTACACCTTC; CDR3: CSVVEGGYGYTF
J: TRBJ2-2; size: -; V: TRBV7-9; D: TRBD1; DNA: TGTGCCAGCAGCTACCCGACAGGGGGCAACGGGGAGCTGTTTTTT; CDR3: CASSYPTGGNGELFF
J: TRBJ1-1; size: -; V: TRBV10-3; D: -; DNA: TGTGCCATCGCCAGGACGGGTGGCGGGAACACTGAAGCTTTCTTT; CDR3: CAIARTGGGNTEAFF
J: TRBJ2-1; size: once; V: TRBV7-3; D: TRBD2; DNA: TGTGCCAGCAGCCCCCCCGGGACTAGCGGTGGGAATGAGCAGTTCTTC; CDR3: CASSPPGTSGGNEQFF
J: TRBJ2-3; size: once; V: TRBV7-8; D: -; DNA: TGTGCCAGCAGCTTGAGGGCTAGCACAGATACGCAGTATTTT; CDR3: CASSLRASTDTQYF
J: TRBJ1-2; size: -; V: TRBV18; D: -; DNA: TGTGCCAGCTCACACGGGACGGTAGATGGCTACACCTTC; CDR3: CASSHGTVDGYTF
J: TRBJ1-2; size: -; V: TRBV5-4; D: -; DNA: TGTGCCAGCAGCTTCCGCACCGGGGGCCTCGATGACTACACCTTC; CDR3: CASSFRTGGLDDYTF
J: TRBJ1-2; size: -; V: TRBV27; D: -; DNA: TGTGCCAGCAGTCCCCAGTGGGGACTGAACTATGGCTACACCTTC; CDR3: CASSPQWGLNYGYTF
J: TRBJ2-7; size: -; V: TRBV5-1; D: TRBD1; DNA: TGCGCCAGCAGCTTGGGGGGAGCGACAGGGGGCACCTACGAGCAGTACTTC; CDR3: CASSLGGATGGTYEQYF
J: TRBJ1-2; size: -; V: TRBV5-1; D: -; DNA: TGCGCCAGCAGCTTGGAGGGAGGAGCCACATATGGCTACACCTTC; CDR3: CASSLEGGATYGYTF
J: TRBJ2-7; size: -; V: TRBV29-1; D: TRBD1; DNA: TGCAGCGTTGGACAGGGGATAGCCTACGAGCAGTACTTC; CDR3: CSVGQGIAYEQYF
J: TRBJ2-2; size: -; V: TRBV4-3; D: TRBD2; DNA: TGCGCCAGCAGCCAAGAAGCGGCGGGGGCCGGGGAGCTGTTTTTT; CDR3: CASSQEAAGAGELFF
J: TRBJ1-2; size: -; V: TRBV28; D: TRBD1; DNA: TGTGCCAGCAGTTTGGCGCCCGGACAGGGTTATGGCTACACCTTC; CDR3: CASSLAPGQGYGYTF
J: TRBJ2-7; size: -; V: TRBV30; D: TRBD1; DNA: TGTGCCTGGAGTCCAACAGGGGCACGTAGGGAGCAGTACTTC; CDR3: CAWSPTGARREQYF
J: TRBJ1-4; size: once; V: TRBV7-9; D: -; DNA: TGTGCCAGCAGCTCCGTCCCACCGGGACACTTTCGTGAAAAACTGTTTTTT; CDR3: CASSSVPPGHFREKLFF
J: TRBJ1-2; size: -; V: TRBV11-2; D: -; DNA: TGTGCCAGCAGCCCTCCTGGTACCTATGGCTACACCTTC; CDR3: CASSPPGTYGYTF
J: TRBJ1-3; size: -; V: TRBV5-1; D: -; DNA: TGCGCCAGCAGCTTTGACGGGGCCTCTGGAAACACCATATATTTT; CDR3: CASSFDGASGNTIYF
J: TRBJ1-4; size: -; V: TRBV18; D: TRBD1; DNA: TGTGCCAGCTCACCGGACAGGTTGAAGAATGAAAAACTGTTTTTT; CDR3: CASSPDRLKNEKLFF
J: TRBJ1-1; size: -; V: TRBV6-2/TRBV6-3; D: -; DNA: TGTGCCAGCAGCCTAACATCGGGAAGGTCGAACACTGAAGCTTTCTTT; CDR3: CASSLTSGRSNTEAFF
J: TRBJ1-1; size: -; V: TRBV5-1; D: TRBD1; DNA: TGCGCCAGCAGCTTGGCCCCTTCAGGGGGTTCCACTGAAGCTTTCTTT; CDR3: CASSLAPSGGSTEAFF
J: TRBJ1-1; size: -; V: TRBV9; D: TRBD1; DNA: TGTGCCAGCAGCGAGGGGACAGTTGGCACTGAAGCTTTCTTT; CDR3: CASSEGTVGTEAFF
J: TRBJ1-1; size: -; V: TRBV19; D: -; DNA: TGTGCCAGTAGTAGGATGGAGGGCACTGAAGCTTTCTTT; CDR3: CASSRMEGTEAFF
J: TRBJ2-5; size: -; V: TRBV19; D: -; DNA: TGTGCCAGTTCGATCGGGGGGACCCAGTACTTC; CDR3: CASSIGGTQYF
J: TRBJ1-1; size: -; V: TRBV24-1; D: -; DNA: TGTGCCACCAGTGATTTGCCTCCGGAAGTTAACACTGAAGCTTTCTTT; CDR3: CATSDLPPEVNTEAFF
J: TRBJ2-1; size: once; V: TRBV10-1; D: -; DNA: TGCGCCAGCAGACAGGACGACTACAATGAGCAGTTCTTC; CDR3: CASRQDDYNEQFF
J: TRBJ2-3; size: -; V: TRBV7-3; D: -; DNA: TGTGCCAGCAGCCTAAGTTGGGGGAATACGCAGTATTTT; CDR3: CASSLSWGNTQYF
J: TRBJ2-1; size: -; V: TRBV20-1; D: -; DNA: TGCAGTGCTAGTGCGGGCAATGAGCAGTTCTTC; CDR3: CSASAGNEQFF
J: TRBJ1-2; size: -; V: TRBV10-3; D: TRBD1; DNA: TGTGCCATCAGTGAATCAGGGGGGGAATATGGCTACACCTTC; CDR3: CAISESGGEYGYTF
J: TRBJ1-5; size: -; V: TRBV19; D: -; DNA: TGTGCCAGTAGTCCGGGGATTAATCAGCCCCAGCATTTT; CDR3: CASSPGINQPQHF
J: TRBJ2-1; size: -; V: TRBV10-1; D: TRBD1; DNA: TGCGCCAGCAGTGAGACAGGGGGAGACAATGAGCAGTTCTTC; CDR3: CASSETGGDNEQFF